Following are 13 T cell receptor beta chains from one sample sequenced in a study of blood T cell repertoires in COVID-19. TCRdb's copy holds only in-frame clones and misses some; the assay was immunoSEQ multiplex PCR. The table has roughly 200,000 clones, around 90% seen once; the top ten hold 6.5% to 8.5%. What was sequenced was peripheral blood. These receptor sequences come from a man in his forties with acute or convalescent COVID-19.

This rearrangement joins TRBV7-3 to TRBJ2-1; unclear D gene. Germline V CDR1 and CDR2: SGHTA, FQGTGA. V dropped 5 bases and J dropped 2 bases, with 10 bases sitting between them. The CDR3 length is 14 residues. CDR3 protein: CASSTDGAYNEQFF. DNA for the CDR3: TGTGCCAGCAGCACCGACGGAGCCTACAATGAGCAGTTCTTC. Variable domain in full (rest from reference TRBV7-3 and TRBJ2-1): GAGVSQTPSNKVTEKGKYVELRCDPISGHTALYWYRQSLGQGPEFLIYFQGTGAADDSGLPNDRFFAVRPEGSVSTLKIQRTERGDSAVYLCASSTDGAYNEQFFGPGTRLTVL.

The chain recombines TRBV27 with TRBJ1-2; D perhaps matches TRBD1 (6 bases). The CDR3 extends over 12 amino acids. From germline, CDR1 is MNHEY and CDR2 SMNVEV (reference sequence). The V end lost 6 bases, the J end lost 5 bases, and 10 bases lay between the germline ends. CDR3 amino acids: CASRGTSYGYTF. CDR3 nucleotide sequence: TGTGCCAGCAGGGGGACAAGTTATGGCTACACCTTC.

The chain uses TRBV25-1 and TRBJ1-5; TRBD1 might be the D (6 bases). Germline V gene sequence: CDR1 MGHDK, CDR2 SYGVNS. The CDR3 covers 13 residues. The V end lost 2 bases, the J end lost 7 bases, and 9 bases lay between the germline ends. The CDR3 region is CASSETGTQPQHF. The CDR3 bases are TGTGCCAGCAGTGAAACAGGGACCCAGCCCCAGCATTTT. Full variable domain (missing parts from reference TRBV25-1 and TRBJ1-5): EADIYQTPRYLVIGTGKKITLECSQTMGHDKMYWYQQDPGMELHLIHYSYGVNSTEKGDLSSESTVSRIRTEHFPLTLESARPSHTSQYLCASSETGTQPQHFGDGTRLSIL.

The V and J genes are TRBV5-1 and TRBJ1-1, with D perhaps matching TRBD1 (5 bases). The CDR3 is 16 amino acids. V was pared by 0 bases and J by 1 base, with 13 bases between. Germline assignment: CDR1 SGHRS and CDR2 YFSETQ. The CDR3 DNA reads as TGCGCCAGCAGCTTGGGAGGCAGGGTGGGGAACACTGAAGCTTTCTTT. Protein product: CASSLGGRVGNTEAFF. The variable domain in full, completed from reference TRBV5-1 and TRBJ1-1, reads KAGVTQTPRYLIKTRGQQVTLSCSPISGHRSVSWYQQTPGQGLQFLFEYFSETQRNKGNFPGRFSGRQFSNSRSEMNVSTLELGDSALYLCASSLGGRVGNTEAFFGQGTRLTVV.

CDR3 sequence: CASSDFGQPVGNTIYF. The DNA for the CDR3 is TGCGCCAGCAGTGACTTCGGACAGCCGGTTGGAAACACCATATATTTT. V usage is TRBV10-2 and J usage is TRBJ1-3; D is perhaps TRBD1 (6 bases). CDR1 and CDR2 from the germline V gene are WSHSY and SAAADI. The CDR3 extends over 16 amino acids. V lost 3 bases, J lost 3 bases, and 15 bases lay in between.

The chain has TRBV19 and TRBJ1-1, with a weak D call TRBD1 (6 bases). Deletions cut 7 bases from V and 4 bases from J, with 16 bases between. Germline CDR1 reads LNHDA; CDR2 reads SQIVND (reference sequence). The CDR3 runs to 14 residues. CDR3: CASTATGRGTEAFF. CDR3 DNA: TGTGCCAGTACTGCGACAGGTCGCGGCACTGAAGCTTTCTTT.

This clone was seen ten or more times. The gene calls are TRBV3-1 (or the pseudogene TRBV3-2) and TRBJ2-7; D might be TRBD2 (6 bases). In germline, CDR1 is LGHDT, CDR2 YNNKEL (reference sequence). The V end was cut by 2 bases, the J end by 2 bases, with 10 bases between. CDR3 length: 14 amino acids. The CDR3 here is CASSQNSGTYEQYF. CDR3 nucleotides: TGTGCCAGCAGCCAAAATAGCGGCACCTACGAGCAGTACTTC.

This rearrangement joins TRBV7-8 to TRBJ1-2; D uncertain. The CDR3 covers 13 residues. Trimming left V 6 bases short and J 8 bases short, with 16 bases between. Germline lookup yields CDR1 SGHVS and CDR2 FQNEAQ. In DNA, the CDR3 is TGTGCCAGCAGTTTAATTCCGTCCGGGGGCTACACCTTC. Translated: CASSLIPSGGYTF.

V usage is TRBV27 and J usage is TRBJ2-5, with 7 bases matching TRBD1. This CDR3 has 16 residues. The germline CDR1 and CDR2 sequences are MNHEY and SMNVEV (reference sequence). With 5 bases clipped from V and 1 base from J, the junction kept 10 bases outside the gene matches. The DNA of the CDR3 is TGTGCCAGCAGTGCAGAAACGACAGGGTTCCAAGAGACCCAGTACTTC. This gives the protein CASSAETTGFQETQYF.

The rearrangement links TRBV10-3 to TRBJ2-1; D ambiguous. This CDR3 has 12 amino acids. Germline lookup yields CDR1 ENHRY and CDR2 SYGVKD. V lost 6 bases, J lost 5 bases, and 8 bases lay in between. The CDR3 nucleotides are TGTGCCATCAGCCAATCGGACAATGAGCAGTTCTTC. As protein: CAISQSDNEQFF.

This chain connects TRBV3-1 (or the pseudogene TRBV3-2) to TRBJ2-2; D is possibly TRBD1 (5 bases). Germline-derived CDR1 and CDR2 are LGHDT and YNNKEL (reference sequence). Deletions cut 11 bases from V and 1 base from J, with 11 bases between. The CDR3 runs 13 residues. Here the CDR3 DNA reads TGTGCCGGACAAGACCAGAACACCGGGGAGCTGTTTTTT. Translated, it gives CAGQDQNTGELFF.

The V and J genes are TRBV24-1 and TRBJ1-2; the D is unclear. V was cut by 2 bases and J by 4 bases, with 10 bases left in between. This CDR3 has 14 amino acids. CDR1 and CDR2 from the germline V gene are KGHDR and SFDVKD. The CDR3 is CATSDSRLLYGYTF. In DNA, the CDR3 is TGTGCCACCAGTGATTCGAGGTTGCTCTATGGCTACACCTTC.

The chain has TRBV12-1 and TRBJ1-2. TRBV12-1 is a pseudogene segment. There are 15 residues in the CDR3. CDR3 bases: TGTGCCAGCAGCTTTGCGCTTTCGGTTGAGGATGGCTACACCTTC. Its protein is CASSFALSVEDGYTF.